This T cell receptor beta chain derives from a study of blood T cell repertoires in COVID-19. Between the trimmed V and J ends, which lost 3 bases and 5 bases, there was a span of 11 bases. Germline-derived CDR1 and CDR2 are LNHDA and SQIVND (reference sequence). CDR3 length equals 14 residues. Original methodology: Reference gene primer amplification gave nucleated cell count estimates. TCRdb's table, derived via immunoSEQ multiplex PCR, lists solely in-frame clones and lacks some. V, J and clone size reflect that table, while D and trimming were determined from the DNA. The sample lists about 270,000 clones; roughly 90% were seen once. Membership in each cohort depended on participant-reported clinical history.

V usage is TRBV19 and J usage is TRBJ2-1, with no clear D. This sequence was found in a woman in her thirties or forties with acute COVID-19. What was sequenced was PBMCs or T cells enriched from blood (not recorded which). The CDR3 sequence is CASSIMSLNNEQFF. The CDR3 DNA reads TGTGCCAGTAGTATTATGAGTTTGAACAATGAGCAGTTCTTC.